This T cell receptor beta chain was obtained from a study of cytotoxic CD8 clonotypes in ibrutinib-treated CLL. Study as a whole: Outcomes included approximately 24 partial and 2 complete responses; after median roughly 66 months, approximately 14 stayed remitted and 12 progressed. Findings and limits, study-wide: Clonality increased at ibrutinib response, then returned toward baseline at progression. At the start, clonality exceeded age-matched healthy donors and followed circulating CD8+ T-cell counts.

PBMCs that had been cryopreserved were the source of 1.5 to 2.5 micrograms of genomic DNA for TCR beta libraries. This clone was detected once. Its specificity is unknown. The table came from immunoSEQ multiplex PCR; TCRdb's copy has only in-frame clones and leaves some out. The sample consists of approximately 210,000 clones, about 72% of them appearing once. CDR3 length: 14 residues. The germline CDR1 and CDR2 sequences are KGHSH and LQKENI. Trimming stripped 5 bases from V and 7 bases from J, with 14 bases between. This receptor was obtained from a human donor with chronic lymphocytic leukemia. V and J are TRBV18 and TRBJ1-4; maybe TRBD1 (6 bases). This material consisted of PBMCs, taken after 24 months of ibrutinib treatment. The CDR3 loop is CASSSRGASEKLFF. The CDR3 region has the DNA TGTGCCAGCTCATCTAGGGGGGCGAGTGAAAAACTGTTTTTT.